This T cell receptor beta chain derives from a study of cytomegalovirus exposure and HLA in healthy donors. The validation cohort, a group of more than 100 subjects, included the donors and was separate from the approximately 660-subject first cohort. CDR1 is LNHDA and CDR2 is SQIVND in the germline V gene (reference sequence). The CDR3 has 14 residues. V was pared by 3 bases and J by 5 bases, with 11 bases between. Regarding this clone: The antigen is undetermined.

Clones were sequenced by immunoSEQ multiplex PCR, and TCRdb holds only the in-frame ones, with some missing. Among about 130,000 clones listed, 75% to 90% were seen once. Findings and caveats of the study: Cytomegalovirus-associated TCR beta chains were listed, numbering under 200. Rarity marked most TCR sequences, yet some public TCRs occurred in many donors. It was reported that the classifier diagnosed cytomegalovirus status with high specificity and sensitivity in both the original and validation cohorts.

This chain connects TRBV19 to TRBJ1-5, with D tentatively TRBD1 (5 bases). This TCR was sampled from a woman aged 18-30 years in good health and CMV-seronegative. The source material was PBMCs. The CDR3 is CASSIQGGDQPQHF. CDR3 coding DNA: TGTGCCAGTAGTATCCAGGGTGGGGATCAGCCCCAGCATTTT.